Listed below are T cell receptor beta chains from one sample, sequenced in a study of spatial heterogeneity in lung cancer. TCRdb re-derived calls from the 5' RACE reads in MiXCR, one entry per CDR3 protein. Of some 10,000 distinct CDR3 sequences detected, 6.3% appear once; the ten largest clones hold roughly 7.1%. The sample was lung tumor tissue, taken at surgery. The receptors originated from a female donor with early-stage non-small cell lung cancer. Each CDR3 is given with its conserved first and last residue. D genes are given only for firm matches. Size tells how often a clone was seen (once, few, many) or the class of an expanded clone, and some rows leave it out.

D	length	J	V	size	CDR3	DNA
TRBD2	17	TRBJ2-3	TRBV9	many	CASSVSGAGASTDTQYF	TGTGCCAGCAGCGTATCTGGAGCGGGAGCTAGCACAGATACGCAGTATTTT
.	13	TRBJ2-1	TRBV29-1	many	CSVVETGYNEQFF	TGCAGCGTTGTTGAGACTGGGTACAATGAGCAGTTCTTC
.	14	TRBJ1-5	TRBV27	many	CASSLRGLGQPQHF	TGTGCCAGCAGTTTGCGGGGCTTGGGGCAGCCCCAGCATTTT
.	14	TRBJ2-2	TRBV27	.	CASTKRRGPGELFF	TGTGCCAGCACCAAAAGGAGGGGTCCCGGGGAGCTGTTTTTT
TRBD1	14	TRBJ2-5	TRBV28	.	CASSGEDRGETQYF	TGTGCCAGCAGTGGAGAGGACAGGGGTGAGACCCAGTACTTC
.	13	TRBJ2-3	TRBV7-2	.	CASRVGGTDTQYF	TGTGCCAGTCGTGTGGGGGGTACAGATACGCAGTATTTT
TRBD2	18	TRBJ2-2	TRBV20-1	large	CSARDGAGEKIATGELFF	TGCAGTGCTAGAGACGGAGCGGGGGAGAAAATCGCCACCGGGGAGCTGTTTTTT
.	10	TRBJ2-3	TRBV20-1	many	CSGIADTQYF	TGCAGTGGAATAGCGGATACGCAGTATTTT
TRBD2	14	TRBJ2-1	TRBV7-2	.	CASSFTTLAGEQFF	TGTGCCAGCAGCTTCACAACACTAGCGGGAGAGCAGTTCTTC
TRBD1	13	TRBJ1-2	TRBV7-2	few	CASSSQGIDGYTF	TGTGCCAGCAGTTCACAGGGGATCGATGGCTACACCTTC
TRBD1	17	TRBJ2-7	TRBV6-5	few	CASSYSRTGTGAYEQYF	TGTGCCAGCAGTTACTCCCGGACCGGGACAGGGGCCTACGAGCAGTACTTC
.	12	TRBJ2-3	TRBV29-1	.	CSAPRMGDTQYF	TGCAGCGCCCCTCGCATGGGAGATACGCAGTATTTT
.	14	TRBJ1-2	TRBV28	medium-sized	CASSSPMQIYGYTF	TGTGCCAGCAGTTCTCCGATGCAAATCTATGGCTACACCTTC
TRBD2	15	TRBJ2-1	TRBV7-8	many	CASSLQAGAYNEQFF	TGTGCCAGCAGCCTCCAAGCGGGAGCTTACAATGAGCAGTTCTTC
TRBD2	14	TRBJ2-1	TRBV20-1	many	CSANRAGREDEQFF	TGCAGTGCTAACAGAGCGGGACGCGAAGATGAGCAGTTCTTC
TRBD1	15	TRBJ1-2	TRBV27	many	CASLGTGDPYHGYTF	TGTGCCAGCCTTGGGACAGGCGACCCTTATCACGGCTACACCTTC
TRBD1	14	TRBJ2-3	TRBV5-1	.	CASSFEGAADTQYF	TGCGCCAGCAGCTTCGAGGGGGCCGCAGATACGCAGTATTTT
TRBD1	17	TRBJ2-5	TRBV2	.	CASSEEGRGLFGETQYF	TGTGCCAGCAGTGAAGAAGGCAGGGGGCTATTTGGCGAGACCCAGTACTTC
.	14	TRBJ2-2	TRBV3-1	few	CASSQDWGTGELFF	TGTGCCAGCAGCCAAGATTGGGGGACCGGGGAGCTGTTTTTT
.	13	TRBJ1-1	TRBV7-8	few	CASSLPGVAEAFF	TGTGCCAGCAGCTTACCGGGTGTGGCTGAAGCTTTCTTT
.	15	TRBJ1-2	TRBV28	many	CASSLSSGGGYGYTF	TGTGCCAGCAGTTTAAGTAGCGGGGGAGGTTATGGCTACACCTTC
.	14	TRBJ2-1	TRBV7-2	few	CASSLAGHYNEQFF	TGTGCCAGCAGCTTAGCTGGCCACTACAATGAGCAGTTCTTC
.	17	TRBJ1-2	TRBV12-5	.	CASGLTSGGPLNYGYTF	TGTGCTAGTGGTTTGACCTCCGGGGGGCCCCTTAACTATGGCTACACCTTC
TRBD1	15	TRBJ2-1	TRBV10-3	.	CAINDRGPYLNEQFF	TGTGCCATCAATGACAGGGGACCTTACTTGAATGAGCAGTTCTTC
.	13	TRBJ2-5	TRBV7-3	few	CASSLSRGETQYF	TGTGCCAGCAGCTTATCTCGGGGAGAGACCCAGTACTTC
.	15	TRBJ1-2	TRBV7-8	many	CASSLEGRANYGYTF	TGTGCCAGCAGCTTAGAAGGCAGGGCTAACTATGGCTACACCTTC
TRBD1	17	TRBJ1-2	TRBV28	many	CASSPGDRGGRMSGYTF	TGTGCCAGCAGTCCTGGGGACAGGGGGGGCCGTATGAGTGGCTACACCTTC
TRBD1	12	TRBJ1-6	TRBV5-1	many	CASGTGVSPLHF	TGCGCCAGCGGGACAGGGGTGTCACCCCTCCACTTT
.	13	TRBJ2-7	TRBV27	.	CASSGSVFYEQYF	TGTGCCAGCAGCGGGTCGGTTTTCTACGAGCAGTACTTC
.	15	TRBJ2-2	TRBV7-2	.	CASSAQGGSTGELFF	TGTGCCAGCAGCGCTCAGGGAGGAAGCACCGGGGAGCTGTTTTTT
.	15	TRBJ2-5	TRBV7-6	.	CASRLENLGGETQYF	TGTGCCAGCAGGCTAGAGAACCTAGGGGGAGAGACCCAGTACTTC
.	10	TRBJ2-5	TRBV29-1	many	CSVAQETQYF	TGCAGCGTCGCCCAAGAGACCCAGTACTTC
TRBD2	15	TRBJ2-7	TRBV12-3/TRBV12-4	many	CASTLTSGTSYEQYF	TGTGCCAGCACCCTGACTAGCGGGACATCCTACGAGCAGTACTTC
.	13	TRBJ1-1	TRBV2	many	CASDRQSNTEAFF	TGTGCCAGCGACAGACAGTCCAACACTGAAGCTTTCTTT
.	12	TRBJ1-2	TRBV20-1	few	CSTLQRDYGYTF	TGCAGTACCCTTCAACGGGACTATGGCTACACCTTC
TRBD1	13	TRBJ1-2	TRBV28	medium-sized	CASSLADRGGYTF	TGTGCCAGCAGTCTGGCGGACAGGGGAGGTTACACCTTC
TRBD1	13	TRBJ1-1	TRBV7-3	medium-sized	CASSRGQGTKAFF	TGTGCCAGCAGCCGCGGACAGGGAACTAAAGCTTTCTTT
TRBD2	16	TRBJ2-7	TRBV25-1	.	CASSPGTSGTVYEQYF	TGTGCCAGCAGTCCCGGGACTAGCGGGACCGTCTACGAGCAGTACTTC
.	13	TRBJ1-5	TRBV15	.	CATSLRGNQPQHF	TGTGCCACCAGCCTTAGGGGCAATCAGCCCCAGCATTTT
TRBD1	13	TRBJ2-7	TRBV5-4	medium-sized	CASSFDRDYEQYF	TGTGCCAGCAGCTTTGACAGGGACTACGAGCAGTACTTC